This T cell receptor beta chain was identified during a study of T cell repertoires in ileal Crohn's disease. At the level of the study: Less than 45% were active smokers at surgery; median disease duration was approximately 7.3 years. About half received postoperative treatment, around 10 with thiopurines and 15 to 20 anti-TNF.

CDR3 length: 15 amino acids. The ends lost 4 bases at V and 3 bases at J; junction bases unmatched: 6. CDR1 is MNHEY and CDR2 is SVGAGI in the germline V gene. Measured with immunoSEQ multiplex PCR; TCRdb has only the in-frame clones, and not every one. The sample includes about 4,000 clones, 65% to 80% of them seen just once. The chain links TRBV6-5 to TRBJ1-5, with 7 bases aligning to TRBD1. Material for sequencing was ileal tissue. This receptor was obtained from an adult with Crohn's disease. CDR3 DNA: TGTGCCAGCAGTTTGACAGGGATCGTCAATCAGCCCCAGCATTTT. Encoded protein: CASSLTGIVNQPQHF.